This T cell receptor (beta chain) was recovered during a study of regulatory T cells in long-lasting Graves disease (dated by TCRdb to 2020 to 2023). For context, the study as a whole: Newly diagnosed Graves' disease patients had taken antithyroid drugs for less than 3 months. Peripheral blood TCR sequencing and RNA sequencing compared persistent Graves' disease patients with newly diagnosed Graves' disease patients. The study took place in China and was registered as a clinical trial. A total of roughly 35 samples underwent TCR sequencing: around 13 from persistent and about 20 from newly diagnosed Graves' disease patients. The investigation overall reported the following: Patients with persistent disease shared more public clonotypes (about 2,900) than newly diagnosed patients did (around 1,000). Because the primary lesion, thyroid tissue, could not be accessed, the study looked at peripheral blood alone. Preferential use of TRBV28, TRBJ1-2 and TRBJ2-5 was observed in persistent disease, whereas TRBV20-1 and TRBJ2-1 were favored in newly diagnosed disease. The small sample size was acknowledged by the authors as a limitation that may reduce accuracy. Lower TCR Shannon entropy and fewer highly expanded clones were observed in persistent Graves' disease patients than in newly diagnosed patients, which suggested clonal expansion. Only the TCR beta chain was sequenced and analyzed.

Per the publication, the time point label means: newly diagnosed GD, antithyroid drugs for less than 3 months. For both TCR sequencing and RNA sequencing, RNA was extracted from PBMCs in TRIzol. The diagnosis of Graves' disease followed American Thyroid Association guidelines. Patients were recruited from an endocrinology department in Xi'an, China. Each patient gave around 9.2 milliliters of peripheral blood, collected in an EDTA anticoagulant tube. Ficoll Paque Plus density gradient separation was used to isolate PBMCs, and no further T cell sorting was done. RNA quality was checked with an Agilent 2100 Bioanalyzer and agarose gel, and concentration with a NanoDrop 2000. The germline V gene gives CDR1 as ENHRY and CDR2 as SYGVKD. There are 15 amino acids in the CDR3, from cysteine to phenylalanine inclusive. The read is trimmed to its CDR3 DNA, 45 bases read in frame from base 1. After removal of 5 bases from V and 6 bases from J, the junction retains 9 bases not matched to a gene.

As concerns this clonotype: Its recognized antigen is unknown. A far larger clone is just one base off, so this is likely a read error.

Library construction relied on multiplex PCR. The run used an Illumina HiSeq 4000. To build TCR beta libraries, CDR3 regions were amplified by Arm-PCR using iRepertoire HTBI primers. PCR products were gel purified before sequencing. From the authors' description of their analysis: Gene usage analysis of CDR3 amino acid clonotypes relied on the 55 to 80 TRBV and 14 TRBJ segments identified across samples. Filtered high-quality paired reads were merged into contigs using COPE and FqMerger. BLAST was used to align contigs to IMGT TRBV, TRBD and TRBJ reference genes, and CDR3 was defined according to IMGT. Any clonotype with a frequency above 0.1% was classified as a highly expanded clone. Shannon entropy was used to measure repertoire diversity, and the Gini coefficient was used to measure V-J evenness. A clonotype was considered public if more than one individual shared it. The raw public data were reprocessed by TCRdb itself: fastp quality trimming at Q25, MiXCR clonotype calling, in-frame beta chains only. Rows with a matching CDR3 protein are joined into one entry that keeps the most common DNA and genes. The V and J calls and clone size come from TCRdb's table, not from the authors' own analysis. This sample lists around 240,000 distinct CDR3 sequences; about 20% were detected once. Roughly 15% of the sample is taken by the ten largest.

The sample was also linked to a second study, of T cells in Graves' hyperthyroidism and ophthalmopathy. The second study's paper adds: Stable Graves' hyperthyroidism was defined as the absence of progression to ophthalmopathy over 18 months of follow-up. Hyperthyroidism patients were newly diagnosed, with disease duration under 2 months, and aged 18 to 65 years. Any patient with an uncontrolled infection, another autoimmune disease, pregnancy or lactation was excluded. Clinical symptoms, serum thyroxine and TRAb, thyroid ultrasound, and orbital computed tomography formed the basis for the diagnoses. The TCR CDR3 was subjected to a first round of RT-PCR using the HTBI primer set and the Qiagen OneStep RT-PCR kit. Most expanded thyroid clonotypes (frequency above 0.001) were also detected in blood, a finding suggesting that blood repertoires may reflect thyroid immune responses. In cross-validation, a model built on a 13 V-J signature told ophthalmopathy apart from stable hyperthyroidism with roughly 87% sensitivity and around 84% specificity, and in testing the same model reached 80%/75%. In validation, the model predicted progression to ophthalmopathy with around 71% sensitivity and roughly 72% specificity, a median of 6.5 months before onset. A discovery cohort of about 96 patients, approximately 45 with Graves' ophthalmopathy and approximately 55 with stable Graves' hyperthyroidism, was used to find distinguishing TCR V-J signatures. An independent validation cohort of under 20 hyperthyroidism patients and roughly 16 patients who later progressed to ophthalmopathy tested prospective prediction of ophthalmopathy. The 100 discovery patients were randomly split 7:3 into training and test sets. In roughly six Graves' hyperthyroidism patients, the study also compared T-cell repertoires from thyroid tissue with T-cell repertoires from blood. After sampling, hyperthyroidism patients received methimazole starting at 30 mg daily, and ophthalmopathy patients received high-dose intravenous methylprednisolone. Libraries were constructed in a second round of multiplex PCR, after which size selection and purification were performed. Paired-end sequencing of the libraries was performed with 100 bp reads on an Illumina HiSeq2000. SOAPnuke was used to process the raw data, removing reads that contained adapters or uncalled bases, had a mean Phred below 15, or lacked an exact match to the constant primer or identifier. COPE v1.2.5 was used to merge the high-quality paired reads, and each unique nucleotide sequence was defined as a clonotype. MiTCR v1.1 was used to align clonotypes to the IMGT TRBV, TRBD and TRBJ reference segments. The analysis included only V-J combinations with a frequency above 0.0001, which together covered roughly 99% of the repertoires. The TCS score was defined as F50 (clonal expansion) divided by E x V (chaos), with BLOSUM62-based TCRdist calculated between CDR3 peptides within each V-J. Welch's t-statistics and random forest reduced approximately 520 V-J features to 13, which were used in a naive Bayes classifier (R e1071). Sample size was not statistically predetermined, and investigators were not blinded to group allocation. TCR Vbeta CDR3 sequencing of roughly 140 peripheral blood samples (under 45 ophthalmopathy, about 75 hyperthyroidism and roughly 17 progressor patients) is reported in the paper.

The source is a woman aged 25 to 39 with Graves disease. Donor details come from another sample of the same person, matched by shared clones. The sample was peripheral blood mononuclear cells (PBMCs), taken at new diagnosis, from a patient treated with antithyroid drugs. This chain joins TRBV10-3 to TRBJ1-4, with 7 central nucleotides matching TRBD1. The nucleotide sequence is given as TGTGCCATCAGTTACGAATCCGGGACAGATGAAAAACTGTTTTTT. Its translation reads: CAISYESGTDEKLFF.